A selection of T cell receptor beta chains follows, all from one sample in a study of T cell responses to AZD1222 COVID-19 vaccine. TCRdb keeps only in-frame clones here, not all; method: immunoSEQ multiplex PCR. This sample has some 150,000 clones; roughly nine tenths occur once, and the top ten carry approximately 17%. Specimen: peripheral blood, collected on day 0 of AZD1222 vaccination. All receptors derive from an adult in good health. CDR3s include the opening cysteine and the closing phenylalanine or tryptophan. Fields, in order: D gene, J gene, V gene, clone size, CDR3 protein, CDR3 DNA. A D gene is named only where the DNA matches it firmly. Clone size appears in some rows only: once, few, many, or a class for an expanded clone.

d_gene: TRBD1
j_gene: TRBJ1-2
v_gene: TRBV3-1/TRBV3-2
abundance: few
CDR3aa: CASSQGGGRGYGYTF
CDR3nt: TGTGCCAGCAGCCAAGGAGGGGGCCGGGGCTATGGCTACACCTTC

d_gene: .
j_gene: TRBJ2-3
v_gene: TRBV5-1
abundance: .
CDR3aa: CASSFLGTTDTQYF
CDR3nt: TGCGCCAGCAGCTTTCTAGGGACTACAGATACGCAGTATTTT

d_gene: TRBD2
j_gene: TRBJ2-7
v_gene: TRBV9
abundance: .
CDR3aa: CASSATSGGTYEQYF
CDR3nt: TGTGCCAGCAGCGCGACTAGCGGGGGAACCTACGAGCAGTACTTC

d_gene: .
j_gene: TRBJ2-7
v_gene: TRBV6-5
abundance: .
CDR3aa: CASSYSTLSNYEQYF
CDR3nt: TGTGCCAGCAGTTACTCGACTCTTTCTAACTACGAGCAGTACTTC

d_gene: .
j_gene: TRBJ1-1
v_gene: TRBV29-1
abundance: .
CDR3aa: CSVEVRQGNTEAFF
CDR3nt: TGCAGCGTTGAAGTTCGCCAGGGGAACACTGAAGCTTTCTTT

d_gene: TRBD1
j_gene: TRBJ2-3
v_gene: TRBV5-1
abundance: .
CDR3aa: CASSFFPPGQGTDTQYF
CDR3nt: TGCGCCAGCAGCTTCTTCCCACCGGGACAGGGAACAGATACGCAGTATTTT

d_gene: .
j_gene: TRBJ1-6
v_gene: TRBV6-5
abundance: .
CDR3aa: CASRRGGWGTTLHF
CDR3nt: TGTGCCAGCCGGAGGGGGGGCTGGGGAACAACCCTCCACTTT

d_gene: .
j_gene: TRBJ1-6
v_gene: TRBV7-2
abundance: .
CDR3aa: CASSLASGTADSPLHF
CDR3nt: TGTGCCAGCAGCTTAGCCTCCGGGACGGCGGATTCACCCCTCCACTTT

d_gene: TRBD1
j_gene: TRBJ2-2
v_gene: TRBV6-1
abundance: once
CDR3aa: CASSEDRSGTGELFF
CDR3nt: TGTGCCAGCAGTGAGGACAGGAGCGGCACCGGGGAGCTGTTTTTT

d_gene: .
j_gene: TRBJ1-2
v_gene: TRBV7-2
abundance: .
CDR3aa: CASSLGGGSPGYGYTF
CDR3nt: TGTGCCAGCAGCTTAGGAGGGGGGTCCCCCGGCTATGGCTACACCTTC

d_gene: .
j_gene: TRBJ1-1
v_gene: TRBV11-2
abundance: .
CDR3aa: CASSLNNRNTEAFF
CDR3nt: TGTGCCAGCAGCTTGAACAACAGAAACACTGAAGCTTTCTTT

d_gene: .
j_gene: TRBJ2-2
v_gene: TRBV7-3
abundance: .
CDR3aa: CASSPNGGRAGELFF
CDR3nt: TGTGCCAGCAGCCCAAATGGGGGGCGCGCCGGGGAGCTGTTTTTT

d_gene: .
j_gene: TRBJ1-1
v_gene: TRBV29-1
abundance: .
CDR3aa: CSVENTEAFF
CDR3nt: TGCAGCGTTGAGAACACTGAAGCTTTCTTT

d_gene: .
j_gene: TRBJ1-2
v_gene: TRBV10-3
abundance: .
CDR3aa: CAISAVHGYTF
CDR3nt: TGTGCCATCAGTGCTGTCCATGGCTACACCTTC

d_gene: .
j_gene: TRBJ1-2
v_gene: TRBV11-2
abundance: .
CDR3aa: CASSSGGLGILYGYTF
CDR3nt: TGTGCCAGCAGTTCGGGGGGGTTGGGAATTCTATATGGCTACACCTTC

d_gene: .
j_gene: TRBJ1-5
v_gene: TRBV15
abundance: .
CDR3aa: CATSRDLSGADQYQPQHF
CDR3nt: TGTGCCACCAGCAGAGATTTGAGCGGGGCGGATCAGTATCAGCCCCAGCATTTT

d_gene: .
j_gene: TRBJ2-4
v_gene: TRBV7-9
abundance: .
CDR3aa: CASSLAGSSKNIQYF
CDR3nt: TGTGCCAGCAGCTTAGCCGGGAGCTCCAAAAACATTCAGTACTTC

d_gene: .
j_gene: TRBJ1-5
v_gene: TRBV6-1
abundance: once
CDR3aa: CASSGPRAPRNQPQHF
CDR3nt: TGTGCCAGCAGTGGCCCCAGAGCCCCTAGGAATCAGCCCCAGCATTTT

d_gene: TRBD1
j_gene: TRBJ1-6
v_gene: TRBV5-1
abundance: .
CDR3aa: CASSSGQRGSPLHF
CDR3nt: TGCGCCAGCAGCTCGGGACAGAGGGGTTCACCCCTCCACTTT

d_gene: .
j_gene: TRBJ2-3
v_gene: TRBV28
abundance: .
CDR3aa: CASSTSLRGAKDTQYF
CDR3nt: TGTGCCAGCAGTACCTCTTTGAGGGGCGCGAAAGATACGCAGTATTTT

d_gene: .
j_gene: TRBJ2-2
v_gene: TRBV27
abundance: .
CDR3aa: CASSFDQTGRSTGELFF
CDR3nt: TGTGCCAGCAGTTTCGACCAGACCGGGCGGAGCACCGGGGAGCTGTTTTTT

d_gene: TRBD1
j_gene: TRBJ1-2
v_gene: TRBV7-2
abundance: .
CDR3aa: CASSSRTGATYGYTF
CDR3nt: TGTGCCAGCAGCTCTAGGACAGGGGCCACCTATGGCTACACCTTC

d_gene: .
j_gene: TRBJ2-7
v_gene: TRBV27
abundance: .
CDR3aa: CASWTGGLREQYF
CDR3nt: TGTGCCAGCTGGACGGGCGGATTGCGCGAGCAGTACTTC

d_gene: TRBD1
j_gene: TRBJ1-1
v_gene: TRBV6-6
abundance: .
CDR3aa: CASSYPDRVAAFF
CDR3nt: TGTGCCAGCAGTTACCCAGACAGGGTAGCGGCTTTCTTT

d_gene: .
j_gene: TRBJ1-4
v_gene: TRBV11-3
abundance: .
CDR3aa: CASSLVTGINEKLFF
CDR3nt: TGTGCCAGCAGCTTAGTCACGGGAATTAATGAAAAACTGTTTTTT

d_gene: TRBD2
j_gene: TRBJ2-1
v_gene: TRBV27
abundance: few
CDR3aa: CASSLGAGTKGEQFF
CDR3nt: TGTGCCAGCAGTTTAGGAGCCGGGACTAAGGGTGAGCAGTTCTTC

d_gene: .
j_gene: TRBJ1-3
v_gene: TRBV13
abundance: .
CDR3aa: CASSPRTSGNTIYF
CDR3nt: TGTGCCAGCAGCCCCCGTACCTCTGGAAACACCATATATTTT

d_gene: .
j_gene: TRBJ1-5
v_gene: TRBV28
abundance: .
CDR3aa: CARSATGQPQHF
CDR3nt: TGTGCCAGGTCCGCGACGGGACAGCCCCAGCATTTT

d_gene: .
j_gene: TRBJ2-1
v_gene: TRBV27
abundance: once
CDR3aa: CASSSRQGTYNEQFF
CDR3nt: TGTGCCAGCAGTTCCCGCCAGGGGACCTACAATGAGCAGTTCTTC

d_gene: TRBD1
j_gene: TRBJ1-2
v_gene: TRBV27
abundance: .
CDR3aa: CASSDRANGYTF
CDR3nt: TGTGCCAGCAGCGACAGGGCCAATGGCTACACCTTC

d_gene: .
j_gene: TRBJ1-3
v_gene: TRBV9
abundance: .
CDR3aa: CASSSRSVQVDGGNTIYF
CDR3nt: TGTGCCAGCAGCTCTCGTTCCGTTCAGGTGGATGGCGGAAACACCATATATTTT

d_gene: .
j_gene: TRBJ1-1
v_gene: TRBV11-1
abundance: .
CDR3aa: CASSPTGHEAFF
CDR3nt: TGTGCCAGCAGCCCCACAGGGCACGAAGCTTTCTTT

d_gene: .
j_gene: TRBJ1-2
v_gene: TRBV7-2
abundance: .
CDR3aa: CASSLASREDSDTF
CDR3nt: TGTGCCAGCAGCTTAGCGTCCCGAGAGGACTCGGACACCTTC

d_gene: .
j_gene: TRBJ1-5
v_gene: TRBV4-3
abundance: .
CDR3aa: CASSQEVGVRNQPQHF
CDR3nt: TGCGCCAGCAGCCAAGAGGTAGGTGTCCGCAATCAGCCCCAGCATTTT

d_gene: .
j_gene: TRBJ2-5
v_gene: TRBV30
abundance: .
CDR3aa: CAWRAEETQYF
CDR3nt: TGTGCCTGGAGGGCCGAAGAGACCCAGTACTTC

d_gene: TRBD1
j_gene: TRBJ2-2
v_gene: TRBV9
abundance: .
CDR3aa: CASTKTGVTRELFF
CDR3nt: TGTGCCAGCACCAAAACAGGGGTTACCAGGGAGCTGTTTTTT

d_gene: .
j_gene: TRBJ1-2
v_gene: TRBV29-1
abundance: .
CDR3aa: CSVGTGGYTF
CDR3nt: TGCAGCGTTGGGACGGGGGGCTACACCTTC

d_gene: .
j_gene: TRBJ1-5
v_gene: TRBV3-1/TRBV3-2
abundance: .
CDR3aa: CASSGRQSNQPQHF
CDR3nt: TGTGCCAGCAGCGGGCGACAGAGCAATCAGCCCCAGCATTTT

d_gene: .
j_gene: TRBJ2-2
v_gene: TRBV9
abundance: once
CDR3aa: CASNIQGNTGELFF
CDR3nt: TGTGCCAGCAACATACAGGGGAACACCGGGGAGCTGTTTTTT